The 27 T cell receptor beta chains reported below all come from one sample, sequenced in a study of regulatory T cells in long-lasting Graves disease. The TCR beta library used iRepertoire HTBI primers with Arm-PCR amplification of CDR3. TCRdb re-derived calls from the multiplex PCR reads in MiXCR, one entry per CDR3 protein. The table has some 430,000 distinct CDR3 sequences, about 22% seen once; the top ten hold 6.5% to 9%. Time point specified: persistent/refractory GD, antithyroid drugs over 5 years with positive TRAb. Following extraction of RNA from PBMCs, that RNA was used to make the TCR library. The specimen comprised peripheral blood mononuclear cells (PBMCs), sampled when the disease was refractory, from a patient treated with antithyroid drugs. These receptors were collected from a female donor with Graves disease.

Many counts were recorded for this clonotype. V gene TRBV20-1 combines with J gene TRBJ2-7; D possibly matches TRBD1 or TRBD2 (5 bases each). Germline CDR1 reads DFQATT; CDR2 reads SNEGSKA (reference sequence). The CDR3 runs 14 residues. V gave up 5 bases and J gave up 5 bases, with 19 bases separating them. In DNA, the CDR3 is TGCAGTGCTCGGGATGGCCCAAAGGGGCACGAGCAGTACTTC. Amino acid sequence: CSARDGPKGHEQYF.

This chain uses TRBV5-6 with TRBJ1-2, with unresolved D. The CDR3 length is 11 residues. The V gene's germline CDR1 is SGHDT and CDR2 YYEEEE. The V gene lost 1 base and the J gene lost 7 bases, with 5 bases spanning the gap. The CDR3 nucleotides are TGTGCCAGCAGCTTGTCTACTGGCTACACCTTC. Amino acids: CASSLSTGYTF.

This clonotype was found many times. The J gene is TRBJ1-5, the V gene TRBV6-5; D might be TRBD1 (5 bases). The CDR3 sequence is 14 residues long. Germline loops: CDR1 MNHEY, CDR2 SVGAGI. V lost 3 bases and J lost 5, with 11 bases in between. This CDR3 reads CASSYGQGHQPQHF. The DNA of the CDR3 is TGTGCCAGCAGTTATGGGCAGGGTCATCAGCCCCAGCATTTT.

This clonotype was found many times. The chain is built from TRBV2 and TRBJ1-5; D gene uncertain. The V end was cut by 8 bases, the J end by 3 bases, with 8 bases between. This CDR3 contains 12 residues. Germline CDR1 reads SNHLY; CDR2 reads FYNNEI. In DNA form, the CDR3 reads TGTGCCAGCGGTGGGAACAATCAGCCCCAGCATTTT. It translates to CASGGNNQPQHF.

This clonotype appeared a few times. The chain is built from TRBV3-2 and TRBJ1-6. TRBV3-2 is designated a pseudogene. The CDR3 is 12 residues long. The CDR3 spells CASSQENSPLHF. CDR3 in DNA: TGTGCCAGCAGCCAAGAAAACTCACCCCTCCACTTT.

This clonotype showed up just once. The V gene is TRBV5-5, the J gene TRBJ1-4; TRBD1 matches at 8 bases. Trimming removed 4 bases from V and 7 bases from J; junction bases left unmatched: 9. Per the germline V gene, CDR1 is SGHKS and CDR2 is YYEKEE (reference sequence). This CDR3 is 15 amino acids long. The CDR3 region is CASSTGQGRGEKLFF. The CDR3 region has the DNA TGTGCCAGCAGCACCGGACAGGGTCGAGGTGAAAAACTGTTTTTT.

This clonotype was recorded a few times. V usage is TRBV20-1 and J usage is TRBJ2-7; D remains ambiguous. Germline CDR1 and CDR2: DFQATT and SNEGSKA (reference sequence). The germline V and J ends were trimmed by 0 bases and 4 bases, with 7 bases remaining between them. This CDR3 region has 12 residues. Here the CDR3 reads CSARDSVYEQYF. The CDR3 DNA sequence: TGCAGTGCTAGAGATTCCGTGTACGAGCAGTACTTC.

The chain carries TRBV5-4 and TRBJ2-7; 8 positions match TRBD1. After removal of 1 base from V and 5 bases from J, the junction contained 5 bases not matched to a gene. This CDR3 contains 14 residues. CDR1 SGHNT and CDR2 YYREEE come from the germline V gene (reference sequence). In DNA, the CDR3 is TGTGCCAGCAGCTTGCCGGGACAGGACAACGAGCAGTACTTC. As protein: CASSLPGQDNEQYF.

The rearrangement links TRBV11-2 to TRBJ1-1; D is possibly TRBD1 (6 bases). Germline lookup yields CDR1 SGHAT and CDR2 FQNNGV. V lost 5 bases and J 8 bases, leaving 21 bases between the germline ends. This CDR3 spans 15 amino acids. The DNA of the CDR3 is TGTGCCAGCAGCCACCATCAGGGGATCTCCCTCGAAGCTTTCTTT. It specifies CASSHHQGISLEAFF.

The sample holds a few counts of this clonotype. The chain is built from TRBV29-1 and TRBJ1-4; D gene uncertain. CDR1 is SQVTM, CDR2 ANQGSEA, per germline. Trimming took 5 bases from V and 12 from J, leaving 13 bases between them. The length of the CDR3 is 11 residues. The CDR3 region is CSVSATGELFF. CDR3 in DNA: TGCAGCGTTAGTGCGACCGGGGAACTGTTTTTT. Full variable domain (missing parts from reference TRBV29-1 and TRBJ1-4): SAVISQKPSRDICQRGTSLTIQCQVDSQVTMMFWYRQQPGQSLTLIATANQGSEATYESGFVIDKFPISRPNLTFSTLTVSNMSPEDSSIYLCSVSATGELFFGSGTQLSVL.

The chain couples TRBV4-1 to TRBJ2-7; the D gene is possibly TRBD1 (5 bases). Trimming took 0 bases from V and 4 from J, leaving 13 bases between them. Germline V CDR1 and CDR2: MGHRA, YSYEKL. This CDR3 has 15 amino acids. The CDR3 nucleotides are TGCGCCAGCAGCCAAGAGGGGCCGGGCCCTTACGAGCAGTACTTC. This encodes CASSQEGPGPYEQYF.

This clonotype was counted only a few times. The J gene is TRBJ2-7, the V gene TRBV19; D remains unclear. CDR3 size: 13 residues. Germline V lookup: CDR1 LNHDA, CDR2 SQIVND (reference sequence). V was clipped by 3 bases and J by 6 bases, with 12 bases between them. CDR3 protein: CASSIQGIGEQYF. The CDR3 region has the DNA TGTGCCAGTAGTATCCAAGGGATCGGCGAGCAGTACTTC.

This clonotype was observed a handful of times. The rearrangement joins TRBV10-3 to TRBJ2-7; the match to TRBD2 covers 12 bases. Germline V gene lookup returns CDR1 ENHRY and CDR2 SYGVKD. The CDR3 loop spans 15 amino acids. The junction had 5 bases not matched to a gene; V was cut back by 8 bases and J by 0 bases. For the CDR3, the DNA is TGTGCCATCCGACTAGCGGGAGTGGGCTCCTACGAGCAGTACTTC. It translates to CAIRLAGVGSYEQYF.

This clonotype appeared many times. The rearrangement joins TRBV28 to TRBJ1-2, with 8 bases aligning to TRBD1. The germline CDR1 and CDR2 sequences are MDHEN and SYDVKM. The CDR3 is 14 amino acids. With 5 bases clipped from V and 4 bases from J, the junction kept 6 bases outside the gene matches. CDR3 nucleotide sequence: TGTGCCAGCAGTCCCGGACAGGGTAGCTATGGCTACACCTTC. Protein sequence: CASSPGQGSYGYTF.

This clonotype was seen ten or more times. The chain carries TRBV12-3 or TRBV12-4 and TRBJ2-7; D could derive from TRBD1 or TRBD2 (5 bases each). Trimming cost V 6 bases and J 4 bases, with 13 bases left between them. This CDR3 is 13 amino acids long. The CDR3: CASRTGAAYEQYF. CDR3 DNA sequence: TGTGCCAGCAGGACCGGGGCAGCTTACGAGCAGTACTTC.

This clonotype has only a few counts. Here the CDR3 reads CASSYRGPNEKLFF. For the CDR3, the DNA is TGTGCCAGCAGTTACCGAGGGCCGAATGAAAAACTGTTTTTT. The chain carries TRBV6-2 or TRBV6-3 and TRBJ1-4; D gene ambiguous. The V and J ends lost 2 bases and 5 bases respectively, with 9 bases between them. CDR1 is MNHEY and CDR2 is SVGEGT in the germline V gene. The CDR3 spans 14 residues.

The chain carries TRBV3-1 and TRBJ1-6; a possible D gene is TRBD1 (6 bases). Trimming took 2 bases from V and 7 from J, leaving 9 bases between them. CDR1 and CDR2 (germline): LGHDT, YNNKEL (reference sequence). This CDR3 has 14 residues. CDR3 protein: CASSQYTGNSPLHF. The CDR3 region has the DNA TGTGCCAGCAGCCAATATACAGGGAATTCACCCCTCCACTTT.

The rearrangement joins TRBV30 to TRBJ2-2; no clear D. V lost 7 bases and J lost 8, with 8 bases in between. Per the germline V gene, CDR1 is GTSNPN and CDR2 is SVGIG (reference sequence). This CDR3 contains 10 residues. CDR3: CASDAGELFF. The CDR3, as DNA: TGTGCCTCGGACGCAGGGGAGCTGTTTTTT.

As regards this clonotype: Lacking the conserved final phenylalanine or tryptophan, this CDR3 likely reflects a read error. The chain combines TRBV6-5 with TRBJ1-6; D uncertain. V lost 0 bases to trimming and J lost 8 bases, with 5 bases between them. The CDR3 has 13 amino acids. Germline V lookup: CDR1 MNHEY, CDR2 SVGAGI. The CDR3 DNA is TGTGCCAGCAGTTACTCTGAGGATTCACCCCTCCACTCT. Protein product: CASSYSEDSPLHS.

The gene calls are TRBV19 and TRBJ1-1; TRBD1 agrees at 7 bases. Germline V gene lookup returns CDR1 LNHDA and CDR2 SQIVND (reference sequence). V shed 0 bases and J 4 bases; nucleotides not matched to a gene: 5. This CDR3 region has 15 residues. CDR3: CASSIDQGVGTEAFF. CDR3 in DNA: TGTGCCAGTAGTATAGATCAGGGGGTCGGCACTGAAGCTTTCTTT.

The sample holds many counts of this clonotype. This sequence joins TRBV12-3 or TRBV12-4 and TRBJ2-7; tentatively, D is TRBD1 or TRBD2 (5 bases each). The CDR3 contains 13 residues. V dropped 1 base and J dropped 3 bases, with 7 bases sitting between them. CDR3 sequence reads: CASSLGGNYEQYF. In DNA, the CDR3 is TGTGCCAGCAGTTTAGGGGGGAACTACGAGCAGTACTTC.

The table lists this clonotype with many counts. This chain uses TRBV10-3 with TRBJ2-5; D is uncertain. V gave up 0 bases and J gave up 0 bases, with 26 bases separating them. CDR1 and CDR2 from the germline V gene are ENHRY and SYGVKD. CDR3 length equals 21 residues. CDR3 nucleotides: TGTGCCATCAGTGAGTCCCCGGACGGTCCCCGATGGCTCTGGTACCAAGAGACCCAGTACTTC. It encodes CAISESPDGPRWLWYQETQYF.

This clonotype was recorded at least ten times. The rearrangement uses TRBV7-8 and TRBJ2-7, with D perhaps TRBD1 (5 bases). CDR3 length equals 15 residues. V lost 5 bases and J 2 bases, leaving 16 bases between the germline ends. The germline CDR1 and CDR2 sequences are SGHVS and FQNEAQ. In DNA form, the CDR3 reads TGTGCCAGCAGCCGGGCCAGGGAATCGCCCTACGAGCAGTACTTC. It encodes CASSRARESPYEQYF.

This clonotype was counted only a few times. CDR3 residues: CASSYSGTGALNTEAFF. The CDR3, as DNA: TGTGCCAGCAGTTACTCCGGGACAGGGGCTCTGAACACTGAAGCTTTCTTT. J is TRBJ1-1 and V is TRBV6-2 or TRBV6-3, with 10 bases lining up with TRBD1. The ends lost 0 bases at V and 0 bases at J; junction bases unmatched: 4. Germline values: CDR1 MNHEY, CDR2 SVGEGT. The CDR3 covers 17 residues.

The chain uses TRBV4-1 and TRBJ2-5; D gene uncertain. This CDR3 comprises 12 residues. The V end was cut by 0 bases, the J end by 6 bases, with 5 bases between. From germline, CDR1 is MGHRA and CDR2 YSYEKL. CDR3 nucleotide sequence: TGCGCCAGCAGCCAAGAACGAAAGACCCAGTACTTC. Amino acids: CASSQERKTQYF.

This clonotype was picked up many times. The chain couples TRBV5-1 to TRBJ2-7, with 9 bases identical to TRBD1. Germline assignment: CDR1 SGHRS and CDR2 YFSETQ. The V and J ends lost 1 base and 2 bases, in that order; junction bases with no gene match: 4. The CDR3 is 15 amino acids. The CDR3 sequence is CASSLTTGGPYEQYF. The CDR3 DNA sequence: TGCGCCAGCAGCTTGACAACAGGGGGCCCCTACGAGCAGTACTTC.

The chain couples TRBV15 to TRBJ1-2, with D unresolved. Trimming pared 1 base from V and 5 bases from J, leaving 11 bases between. The CDR3 totals 14 residues. Germline-derived CDR1 and CDR2 are LNHNV and YYDKDF (reference sequence). The CDR3 sequence: CATSRVSGPYGYTF. In nucleotides, the CDR3 is TGTGCCACCAGCAGAGTTTCTGGACCGTATGGCTACACCTTC. The full variable domain, with the rest looked up from reference TRBV15 and TRBJ1-2, is DAMVIQNPRYQVTQFGKPVTLSCSQTLNHNVMYWYQQKSSQAPKLLFHYYDKDFNNEADTPDNFQSRRPNTSFCFLDIRSPGLGDTAMYLCATSRVSGPYGYTFGSGTRLTVV.